One and the same sample provided the 2 T cell receptor beta chains below, sequenced in a study of Ad26.COV2.S vaccination and SARS-CoV-2 variants. This table comes from immunoSEQ multiplex PCR, and its TCRdb copy is limited to in-frame clones, with some not included. The sample contains 150,000 to 200,000 clones, around 85% of which appear only once. The sequences come from peripheral blood, collected after recovery from COVID-19. These receptors were obtained from a human donor who had recovered from COVID-19.

This clone was counted a few times. The gene calls are TRBV6-2 or TRBV6-3 and TRBJ2-5; 9 bases line up with TRBD1. The V and J ends lost 5 bases and 3 bases, in that order; junction bases with no gene match: 7. CDR3 size: 15 residues. CDR1 and CDR2 from the germline V gene are MNHEY and SVGEGT. CDR3 region: CASSTPGQGEETQYF. CDR3 bases: TGTGCCAGCAGTACCCCGGGACAGGGAGAAGAGACCCAGTACTTC.

The chain links TRBV5-4 to TRBJ2-1; 9 nucleotides align to TRBD1. This CDR3 region has 15 residues. The V gene's germline CDR1 is SGHNT and CDR2 YYREEE (reference sequence). V shed 2 bases and J 8 bases; nucleotides not matched to a gene: 8. CDR3 residues: CASSLSGTGSDEQFF. The CDR3 DNA sequence: TGTGCCAGCAGCTTATCCGGGACAGGGTCCGATGAGCAGTTCTTC.